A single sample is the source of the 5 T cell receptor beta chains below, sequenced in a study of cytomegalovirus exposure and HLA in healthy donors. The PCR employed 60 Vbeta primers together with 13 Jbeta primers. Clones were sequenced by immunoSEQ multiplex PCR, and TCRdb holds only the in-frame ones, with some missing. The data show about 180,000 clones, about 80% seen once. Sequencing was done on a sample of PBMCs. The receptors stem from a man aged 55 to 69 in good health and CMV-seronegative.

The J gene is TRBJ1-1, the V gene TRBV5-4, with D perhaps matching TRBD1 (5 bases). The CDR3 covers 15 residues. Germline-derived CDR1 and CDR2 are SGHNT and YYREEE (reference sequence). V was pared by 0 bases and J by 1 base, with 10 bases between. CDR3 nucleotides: TGTGCCAGCAGCTTGGCCCTGACAGAGAACACTGAAGCTTTCTTT. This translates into CASSLALTENTEAFF.

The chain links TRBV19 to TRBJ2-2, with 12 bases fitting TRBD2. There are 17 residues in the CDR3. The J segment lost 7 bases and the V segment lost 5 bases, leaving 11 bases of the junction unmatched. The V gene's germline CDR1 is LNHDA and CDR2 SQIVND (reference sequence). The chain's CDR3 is CASSGGRLAGVGGELFF. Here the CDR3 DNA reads TGTGCCAGTAGTGGGGGCAGACTAGCGGGAGTCGGCGGGGAGCTGTTTTTT.

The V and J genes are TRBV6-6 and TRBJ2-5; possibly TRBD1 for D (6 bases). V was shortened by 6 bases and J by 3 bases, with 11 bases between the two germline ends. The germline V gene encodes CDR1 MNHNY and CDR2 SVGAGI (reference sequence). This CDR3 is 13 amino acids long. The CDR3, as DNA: TGTGCCAGCAGGGCAGGGGTCGAAGAGACCCAGTACTTC. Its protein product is CASRAGVEETQYF.

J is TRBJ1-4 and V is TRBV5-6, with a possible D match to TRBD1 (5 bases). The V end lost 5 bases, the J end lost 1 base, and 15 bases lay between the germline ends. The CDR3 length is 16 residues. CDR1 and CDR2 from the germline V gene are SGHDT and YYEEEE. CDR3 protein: CASRSTVTGTNEKLFF. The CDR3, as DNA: TGTGCCAGCAGGTCGACAGTAACGGGAACTAATGAAAAACTGTTTTTT.

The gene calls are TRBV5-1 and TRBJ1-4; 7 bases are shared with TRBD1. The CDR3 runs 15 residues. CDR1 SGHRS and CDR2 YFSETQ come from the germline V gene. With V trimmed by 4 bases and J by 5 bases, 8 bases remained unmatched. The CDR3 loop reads CASSRGQSLNEKLFF. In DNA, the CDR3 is TGCGCCAGCAGCCGGGGACAGAGCCTAAATGAAAAACTGTTTTTT.